This TCR beta chain was profiled in a study of blood T cell repertoires in COVID-19. Study-wide background: Acute and convalescent COVID-19 specimens originated in the United States, Italy and Spain. From T cells, B-cell-depleted T cells, or PBMCs came the material, which was cDNA or gDNA.

As originally analysed: Amplification of reference gene primers provided the estimated nucleated cell counts. Method: immunoSEQ multiplex PCR; TCRdb's copy keeps in-frame clones and lacks some. That table gives V, J and clone size, and the DNA gave D and trimming. The data contain 80,000 or so clones, roughly 87% of them seen just once; the ten biggest clones take up about 2.5%. The clonotype was recovered from a man over 45 with acute or convalescent COVID-19. Sequencing was done on a sample of peripheral blood.

CDR3 amino acids: CASMTPGGPETQYF. In DNA, the CDR3 is TGTGCCAGCATGACCCCCGGGGGGCCAGAGACCCAGTACTTC. The chain has TRBV6-5 and TRBJ2-5, with D possibly being TRBD2 (7 bases). V lost 7 bases and J lost 4, with 16 bases in between. This CDR3 region has 14 residues. Germline V gives CDR1 MNHEY, CDR2 SVGAGI.